What follows are 25 T cell receptor beta chains derived from one specimen sequenced in a study of spatial heterogeneity in lung cancer. Specified time point: sample taken at primary tumor resection. TCRdb analysed the 5' RACE reads with MiXCR anew, one entry per CDR3 protein. The sample consists of 20,000 to 30,000 distinct CDR3 sequences, roughly 10% of them appearing once. Whole-study findings and limits: One measure, the expanded intratumoral alpha and beta TCR count, tracked tumor mutation counts.

These TCRs are of unknown antigen specificity. The material sequenced was lung tumor tissue, taken at surgery. The receptors derive from a male donor with early-stage non-small cell lung cancer.

The chain carries TRBV5-1 and TRBJ2-1; D ambiguous. Trimming shortened V by 0 bases and J by 7 bases, and 8 bases separated the two germline ends. The CDR3 loop spans 13 amino acids. The germline gives CDR1 SGHRS, CDR2 YFSETQ. DNA of the CDR3: TGCGCCAGCAGCTTGGGGATAGGTAATGAGCAGTTCTTC. Translating it yields CASSLGIGNEQFF.

This clonotype was counted between two and nine times. The chain combines TRBV12-3 or TRBV12-4 with TRBJ1-4; 7 bases match TRBD1. The CDR3 sequence is 14 residues long. V trimming: 4 bases; J trimming: 3 bases; junction bases outside the gene matches: 2. The CDR3 loop reads CASSSTGSNEKLFF. The CDR3 DNA reads TGTGCCAGCAGTTCGACAGGGTCTAATGAAAAACTGTTTTTT.

Sample share makes this clonotype medium-sized (0.01 to 0.1%). V gene TRBV5-1 combines with J gene TRBJ2-1; D not resolved. Germline loops: CDR1 SGHRS, CDR2 YFSETQ. V was cut by 0 bases and J by 13 bases, with 8 bases left in between. The CDR3 extends over 11 amino acids. This CDR3 is CASSLEGTQFF. The DNA for the CDR3 is TGCGCCAGCAGCTTGGAGGGTACCCAGTTCTTC.

The chain has TRBV6-1 and TRBJ2-1, with 7 bases matching TRBD2. The CDR3 consists of 15 residues. The V segment lost 3 bases and the J segment 2 bases; nucleotides outside the gene matches: 4. CDR1 is MNHNS and CDR2 is SASEGT in the germline V gene. CDR3 in DNA: TGTGCCAGCAGTGATGGAGGGACTACCTACAATGAGCAGTTCTTC. Translating it yields CASSDGGTTYNEQFF.

This clonotype was counted many times. V usage is TRBV24-1 and J usage is TRBJ2-5; 8 bases are shared with TRBD1. V shed 4 bases, J shed 2 bases, and the junction held 8 bases outside the gene matches. Germline lookup yields CDR1 KGHDR and CDR2 SFDVKD. The CDR3 loop spans 16 amino acids. In nucleotides, the CDR3 is TGTGCCACCAGTGAGCCCGGGACAGGCCAGCAAGAGACCCAGTACTTC. It translates to CATSEPGTGQQETQYF.

The chain combines TRBV24-1 with TRBJ2-3; D is perhaps TRBD1 (6 bases). The germline gives CDR1 KGHDR, CDR2 SFDVKD. V was cut by 4 bases and J by 0 bases, with 10 bases left in between. The CDR3 is 15 amino acids. The CDR3: CATSEGQPSTDTQYF. CDR3 in DNA: TGTGCCACCAGTGAAGGACAGCCTAGCACAGATACGCAGTATTTT.

This clonotype was recorded at least ten times. The V and J genes are TRBV7-2 and TRBJ2-3; D not resolved. The V gene lost 5 bases and the J gene lost 8 bases, with 14 bases spanning the gap. The CDR3 is made up of 13 amino acids. CDR1 is SGHTA, CDR2 FQGNSA, per germline. The CDR3 DNA reads as TGTGCCAGCAGCGCCAAACTGGCCAGTACGCAGTATTTT. It specifies CASSAKLASTQYF.

This clonotype was seen ten or more times. This chain joins TRBV25-1 and TRBJ1-1, with D uncertain. This CDR3 region has 12 residues. V lost 6 bases and J 2 bases, leaving 7 bases between the germline ends. The germline V gene has CDR1 MGHDK and CDR2 SYGVNS. Written as DNA, the CDR3 is TGTGCCAGCAGCTTGACAAACACTGAAGCTTTCTTT. This encodes CASSLTNTEAFF.

In this sample, this clonotype turned up many times. The rearrangement links TRBV29-1 to TRBJ1-5; no clear D gene. The ends were cut back, 5 bases at V and 0 bases at J, with 8 bases in the middle. Germline CDR1 and CDR2: SQVTM and ANQGSEA. The CDR3 is made up of 13 amino acids. The CDR3 DNA follows: TGCAGCGTTCAGGAATATAGCAATCAGCCCCAGCATTTT. As protein: CSVQEYSNQPQHF. Based on the CDR3 plus reference TRBV29-1 and TRBJ1-5, the full variable domain is SAVISQKPSRDICQRGTSLTIQCQVDSQVTMMFWYRQQPGQSLTLIATANQGSEATYESGFVIDKFPISRPNLTFSTLTVSNMSPEDSSIYLCSVQEYSNQPQHFGDGTRLSIL.

This clonotype was seen many times. The chain uses TRBV29-1 and TRBJ2-6; a weak D match, TRBD1 (6 bases). Trimming pared 4 bases from V and 0 bases from J, leaving 7 bases between. Germline-derived CDR1 and CDR2 are SQVTM and ANQGSEA. This CDR3 has 14 amino acids. The CDR3 spells CSVGGGSGANVLTF. For the CDR3, the DNA is TGCAGCGTTGGAGGGGGCTCTGGGGCCAACGTCCTGACTTTC.

The chain uses TRBV6-1 and TRBJ1-5; 7 bases map to TRBD1. Germline V gives CDR1 MNHNS, CDR2 SASEGT. CDR3 length: 14 residues. Trimming took 3 bases from V and 5 from J; bases not matched to a gene: 4. The CDR3 DNA follows: TGTGCCAGCAGTGACCAGGGGGTAGATCAGCCCCAGCATTTT. The encoded protein is CASSDQGVDQPQHF.

This clonotype has a count of ten or more. Mismatch with germline at one junction end may stem from a read error. The chain combines TRBV28 with TRBJ2-7; no clear D. This CDR3 is 13 amino acids long. CDR1 MDHEN and CDR2 SYDVKM come from the germline V gene. CDR3 loop: CASILEQYYEQYF. The DNA of the CDR3 is TGTGCCAGCATTTTAGAACAGTACTACGAGCAGTACTTC. Full variable domain (remainder filled in from reference TRBV28 and TRBJ2-7): DVKVTQSSRYLVKRTGEKVFLECVQDMDHENMFWYRQDPGLGLRLIYFSYDVKMKEKGDIPEGYSVSREKKERFSLILESASTNQTSMYLCASILEQYYEQYFGPGTRLTVT.

V gene TRBV6-6 combines with J gene TRBJ2-7; TRBD2 might be the D (7 bases). CDR3 length: 15 residues. The ends were cut back, 0 bases at V and 4 bases at J, with 13 bases in the middle. From germline, CDR1 is MNHNY and CDR2 SVGAGI (reference sequence). CDR3 protein: CASSYSSGGRYEQYF. In DNA, the CDR3 is TGTGCCAGCAGTTACTCGTCGGGGGGCAGGTACGAGCAGTACTTC.

CDR3 bases: TGCGCCAGCGGCAGTATCCATCCAGCGTTAGATACGCAGTATTTT. Protein: CASGSIHPALDTQYF. The J gene is TRBJ2-3, the V gene TRBV10-2; D remains ambiguous. CDR3 length: 15 amino acids. V dropped 8 bases and J dropped 5 bases, with 20 bases sitting between them. Germline V gene lookup returns CDR1 WSHSY and CDR2 SAAADI.

The gene calls are TRBV28 and TRBJ1-5, with 9 positions matching TRBD1. CDR3 length: 15 residues. CDR1 MDHEN and CDR2 SYDVKM come from the germline V gene. J lost 2 bases, V lost 4 bases, and 3 bases had no gene match. CDR3 DNA sequence: TGTGCCAGCAGTTCCCGGACAGGGGGCAATCAGCCCCAGCATTTT. Encoded protein: CASSSRTGGNQPQHF.

This clonotype has a handful of counts. V gene TRBV20-1 combines with J gene TRBJ1-1; D is possibly TRBD1 (6 bases). CDR3 length: 14 residues. Trimming removed 4 bases from V and 4 bases from J, with 16 bases in between. Per germline, CDR1 DFQATT and CDR2 SNEGSKA (reference sequence). The CDR3 sequence is CSATRGGRGTEAFF. The CDR3 nucleotides read TGCAGTGCTACAAGGGGGGGACGGGGCACTGAAGCTTTCTTT.

This clonotype showed up many times. The gene calls are TRBV4-2 and TRBJ2-7; D is perhaps TRBD2 (6 bases). Looked up from germline, CDR1 is LGHNA and CDR2 is YNFKEQ. This CDR3 is 15 amino acids long. The V and J ends lost 3 bases and 3 bases respectively, with 15 bases between them. The CDR3 DNA reads as TGTGCCAGCAGCCACAAGCGGGCTACGATCTACGAGCAGTACTTC. Translation gives CASSHKRATIYEQYF.

This clonotype was counted only a few times. V is TRBV20-1 and J is TRBJ1-1; D possibly corresponds to TRBD1 (5 bases). CDR3 length equals 14 residues. Per germline, CDR1 DFQATT and CDR2 SNEGSKA (reference sequence). Trimming took 1 base from V and 2 from J, leaving 11 bases between them. DNA for the CDR3: TGCAGTGCTAGAGGACAGCAACTTAACACTGAAGCTTTCTTT. Amino acids: CSARGQQLNTEAFF.

There are many counts of this clonotype. The chain employs TRBV18 and TRBJ1-2, with 7 bases lining up with TRBD1. The CDR3 covers 13 residues. From germline, CDR1 is KGHSH and CDR2 LQKENI. With 3 bases clipped from V and 6 bases from J, the junction kept 4 bases outside the gene matches. This CDR3 is CASSPGQKNGYTF. The CDR3 DNA reads as TGTGCCAGCTCACCGGGACAGAAGAATGGCTACACCTTC.

A few counts support this clonotype. J is TRBJ2-7 and V is TRBV6-1, with D maybe TRBD1 (5 bases). The CDR3 runs to 13 residues. The germline CDR1 and CDR2 sequences are MNHNS and SASEGT. V gave up 4 bases and J gave up 3 bases, with 10 bases separating them. CDR3 DNA sequence: TGTGCCAGCAGTGTCGGACATGACTACGAGCAGTACTTC. Its translation is CASSVGHDYEQYF.

V is TRBV30 and J is TRBJ1-1, with D possibly TRBD1 on 5 matching bases. Deletions cut 4 bases from V and 1 base from J, with 13 bases between. The germline V gene has CDR1 GTSNPN and CDR2 SVGIG (reference sequence). This CDR3 region has 14 residues. CDR3 bases: TGTGCCTGGATCCCGGGACTTACGAACACTGAAGCTTTCTTT. Its protein product is CAWIPGLTNTEAFF.

This clonotype was seen many times. The chain couples TRBV18 to TRBJ2-3, with D possibly TRBD1 on 6 matching bases. Per germline, CDR1 KGHSH and CDR2 LQKENI. The CDR3 loop spans 17 amino acids. Trimming cost V 2 bases and J 2 bases, with 17 bases left between them. CDR3 coding DNA: TGTGCCAGCTCACCAGCTAAGACAGGCCTCTACACAGATACGCAGTATTTT. Translating gives CASSPAKTGLYTDTQYF.

This clonotype was seen ten or more times. This chain joins TRBV7-2 and TRBJ2-5; the D is unclear. The V end was cut by 2 bases, the J end by 5 bases, with 6 bases between. Germline CDR1 SGHTA, CDR2 FQGNSA. The CDR3 length is 12 residues. The CDR3 DNA reads as TGTGCCAGCAGCTTACCCTGGGAGACCCAGTACTTC. This codes for CASSLPWETQYF.

This clonotype is medium-sized (0.01 to 0.1%) by share. In DNA, the CDR3 is TGTGCCAGCTCCTCCTCCTACGAGCAGTACTTC. Its protein is CASSSSYEQYF. The J gene is TRBJ2-7, the V gene TRBV28; D unresolved. V dropped 8 bases and J dropped 0 bases, with 5 bases sitting between them. Germline values: CDR1 MDHEN, CDR2 SYDVKM. CDR3 size: 11 residues.

This clonotype was counted at least ten times. The V and J genes are TRBV24-1 and TRBJ2-3; D is uncertain. The V gene lost 4 bases and the J gene lost 6 bases, with 10 bases spanning the gap. This CDR3 has 13 residues. Germline-derived CDR1 and CDR2 are KGHDR and SFDVKD. The CDR3 coding sequence is TGTGCCACCAGTGACTCAGCCCGGGATACGCAGTATTTT. This gives the protein CATSDSARDTQYF.